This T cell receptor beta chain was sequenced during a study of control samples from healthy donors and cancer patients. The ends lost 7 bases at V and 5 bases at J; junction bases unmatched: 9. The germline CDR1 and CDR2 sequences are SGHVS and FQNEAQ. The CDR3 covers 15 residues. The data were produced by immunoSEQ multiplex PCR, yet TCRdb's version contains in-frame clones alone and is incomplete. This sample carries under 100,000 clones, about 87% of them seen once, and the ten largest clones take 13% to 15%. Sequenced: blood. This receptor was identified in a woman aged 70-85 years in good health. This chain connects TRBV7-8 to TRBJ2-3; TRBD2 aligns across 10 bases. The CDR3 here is CASTLGLAGGDTQYF. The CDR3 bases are TGTGCCAGCACCCTCGGGTTAGCGGGGGGAGATACGCAGTATTTT.